Following are 8 T cell receptor beta chains from one sample sequenced in a study of siplizumab effects on memory and regulatory T cells (dated by TCRdb to 2018 to 2020). Library creation used the immunoSEQ multiplex PCR assay. The immuneACCESS repertoire file appears here via TCRdb, limited to in-frame rearrangements. These files lack a portion of the clones; in checked studies, under half of the deficit traces to unresolved V genes, and the cause of the others is not known. For this sample the table gives about 91,000 clones, of which about 96% were detected only once. Roughly 0.031% of the sample is taken by the ten largest. Input material: naive CD4+ T cells sorted from blood. The cell subset or site label, as the study defines it: unstimulated naive T cells. The source of these receptors is a human donor in good health.

The rearrangement joins TRBV4-1 to TRBJ2-1; 8 bases match TRBD2. The ends lost 4 bases at V and 4 bases at J; junction bases unmatched: 12. Germline loops: CDR1 MGHRA, CDR2 YSYEKL. The CDR3 is 17 amino acids. The CDR3 region has the DNA TGCGCCAGCAGCCCCGGAAGAACGGGGGGGCTGTACAATGAGCAGTTCTTC. Protein product: CASSPGRTGGLYNEQFF.

The rearrangement joins TRBV19 to TRBJ2-3; 11 nucleotides align to TRBD1. V lost 3 bases and J lost 4; bases outside the gene matches: 3. Germline V CDR1 and CDR2: LNHDA, SQIVND (reference sequence). This CDR3 region has 15 residues. Written as DNA, the CDR3 is TGTGCCAGTAGTATTGGACAGGGGGCTCCAGATACGCAGTATTTT. This codes for CASSIGQGAPDTQYF.

V usage is TRBV7-2 and J usage is TRBJ2-3; 12 bases match TRBD2. Losses at the gene ends were 6 bases for V and 5 bases for J; bases not matched to a gene: 3. The V gene's germline CDR1 is SGHTA and CDR2 FQGNSA. The CDR3 has 14 residues. This CDR3 reads CASRASGGGDTQYF. As DNA, the CDR3 is TGTGCCAGCAGGGCTAGCGGGGGGGGAGATACGCAGTATTTT.

The V and J genes are TRBV7-2 and TRBJ2-2, with TRBD1 matching over 10 bases. Germline values: CDR1 SGHTA, CDR2 FQGNSA. The CDR3 totals 16 residues. V lost 1 base to trimming and J lost 6 bases; unmatched junction nucleotides: 5. The CDR3 region is CASSLGQGALAGELFF. In nucleotides, the CDR3 is TGTGCCAGCAGCTTAGGACAGGGGGCGCTTGCCGGGGAGCTGTTTTTT.

The rearrangement links TRBV11-3 to TRBJ1-1; the D gene is possibly TRBD1 (6 bases). CDR3 length: 13 amino acids. Germline V gene sequence: CDR1 SGHNT, CDR2 YENEEA. Trimming pared 5 bases from V and 5 bases from J, leaving 12 bases between. As DNA, the CDR3 is TGTGCCAGCAGCGGGGGGCAGGCGACTGAAGCTTTCTTT. It encodes CASSGGQATEAFF.

Only one count was recorded for this clone. The V call is TRBV28, the J call TRBJ2-7, with 11 bases lining up with TRBD2. Looked up from germline, CDR1 is MDHEN and CDR2 is SYDVKM. This CDR3 has 16 residues. Trimming at V came to 5 bases and at J to 1 base, leaving 7 bases not matched to a gene. CDR3: CASSHPLAGDSYEQYF. The CDR3 bases are TGTGCCAGCAGTCACCCACTAGCGGGGGATTCCTACGAGCAGTACTTC.

V is TRBV7-3 and J is TRBJ1-5; 12 bases are shared with TRBD1. J was trimmed by 2 bases and V by 2 bases; bases with no gene match: 7. CDR3 length: 18 residues. From germline, CDR1 is SGHTA and CDR2 FQGTGA. The CDR3 is CASSLPGTGGVCNQPQHF. CDR3 DNA: TGTGCCAGCAGCTTACCCGGGACAGGGGGCGTTTGCAATCAGCCCCAGCATTTT.

The rearrangement joins TRBV30 to TRBJ2-7, with D tentatively TRBD1 (5 bases). The CDR3 extends over 11 amino acids. Germline lookup yields CDR1 GTSNPN and CDR2 SVGIG (reference sequence). V was trimmed by 2 bases and J by 3 bases, leaving 5 bases between them. The CDR3 DNA reads as TGTGCCTGGAGTAGGGGCTACGAGCAGTACTTC. Protein sequence: CAWSRGYEQYF.